These 5 T cell receptor beta chains share one sample of origin, sequenced in a study of blood T cell repertoires in COVID-19. Repertoires were generated with immunoSEQ multiplex PCR, while TCRdb's copy carries only in-frame clones and drops some. This table holds a few hundred thousand clones, roughly 90% found once. Sequenced: peripheral blood. All receptors derive from a woman in her thirties with COVID-19, enrolled during active disease.

The chain is built from TRBV5-4 and TRBJ2-1, with TRBD1 matching over 10 bases. CDR1 SGHNT and CDR2 YYREEE come from the germline V gene (reference sequence). The V segment lost 4 bases and the J segment 3 bases; nucleotides outside the gene matches: 4. This CDR3 has 15 amino acids. The CDR3 DNA follows: TGTGCCAGCAGCCTGGGACAGGGGTACTACAATGAGCAGTTCTTC. The encoded protein is CASSLGQGYYNEQFF.

This chain connects TRBV27 to TRBJ2-1; 8 nucleotides agree with TRBD1. This CDR3 contains 15 residues. V shed 5 bases and J 1 base; nucleotides not matched to a gene: 4. Germline CDR1 MNHEY, CDR2 SMNVEV (reference sequence). The CDR3: CASSPWTGSYNEQFF. The CDR3 DNA is TGTGCCAGCAGTCCATGGACAGGGTCCTACAATGAGCAGTTCTTC.

The rearrangement links TRBV5-6 to TRBJ2-3, with 8 positions matching TRBD1. CDR3 length: 18 amino acids. Trimming at V came to 2 bases and at J to 0 bases, leaving 11 bases not matched to a gene. Per the germline V gene, CDR1 is SGHDT and CDR2 is YYEEEE. For the CDR3, the DNA is TGTGCCAGCAGCTTTTTCGGACAGGGCACCCGAAGCACAGATACGCAGTATTTT. It translates to CASSFFGQGTRSTDTQYF.

V is TRBV4-1 and J is TRBJ1-5; D remains ambiguous. CDR1 is MGHRA, CDR2 YSYEKL, per germline. V was cut by 1 base and J by 4 bases, with 11 bases left in between. The CDR3 is made up of 15 amino acids. This chain's CDR3 is CASSQVGQANQPQHF. DNA for the CDR3: TGCGCCAGCAGCCAAGTGGGCCAGGCGAATCAGCCCCAGCATTTT.

The chain employs TRBV19 and TRBJ2-5, with 8 bases lining up with TRBD2. The germline V gene encodes CDR1 LNHDA and CDR2 SQIVND (reference sequence). The CDR3 sequence is 15 residues long. V was pared by 5 bases and J by 1 base, with 6 bases of the junction left unmatched. The CDR3 protein is CASSSGGLVQETQYF. DNA for the CDR3: TGTGCCAGTAGTTCTGGGGGACTAGTCCAAGAGACCCAGTACTTC.